A selection of T cell receptor beta chains follows, all from one sample in a study of T-cell reconstitution after alpha-beta-depleted transplantation in children. Each CDR3 protein gets one entry after TCRdb re-called the PCR reads with MiXCR. Counted here are 440,000 or so distinct CDR3 sequences, about 45% occurring once; the ten biggest clones make up about 30%. This material consisted of PBMCs, taken before TCRalphabeta/CD19-depleted stem cell transplant. These receptors all stem from a girl aged 2 to 9 with aplastic anemia, due to receive a stem cell transplant. Both conserved end residues are part of each CDR3. The D gene is left open where the match is weak. Clone size is not always given. Where it is, it says once, few, many or a class for expanded clones.

DNA: TGCGCCAGCAGCTTTATGACAGGCCGCGAAGCTTTCTTT
CDR3: CASSFMTGREAFF
D: .
V: TRBV5-1
size: many
J: TRBJ1-1

DNA: TGCAGTGCTAGAGTTCCCAGTACCTACAATGAGCAGTTCTTC
CDR3: CSARVPSTYNEQFF
D: .
V: TRBV20-1
size: .
J: TRBJ2-1

DNA: TGTGCCAGCAGTAATAAATACGAGCAGTACTTC
CDR3: CASSNKYEQYF
D: .
V: TRBV6-5
size: many
J: TRBJ2-7

DNA: TGCAGTGCGACGGGACAGTCCGAGCAGTACTTC
CDR3: CSATGQSEQYF
D: TRBD1
V: TRBV20-1
size: .
J: TRBJ2-7

DNA: TGCAGTGCTAAAGATAGGGGCGGTCGCTACAATGAGCAGTTCTTC
CDR3: CSAKDRGGRYNEQFF
D: .
V: TRBV20-1
size: few
J: TRBJ2-1

DNA: TGCGCCAGCAGCACAGGACGGAAAATTTCGAACACCGGGGAGCTGTTTTTT
CDR3: CASSTGRKISNTGELFF
D: .
V: TRBV5-1
size: .
J: TRBJ2-2

DNA: TGCAGCGGGATGGGACAGACTAATGAAAAACTGTTTTTT
CDR3: CSGMGQTNEKLFF
D: TRBD1
V: TRBV29-1
size: .
J: TRBJ1-4

DNA: TGTGCCAGCAGTTTGGCCGGGACAGGGAGGTCCTACGAGCAGTACTTC
CDR3: CASSLAGTGRSYEQYF
D: TRBD1
V: TRBV28
size: few
J: TRBJ2-7

DNA: TGTGCCAGCAGTTTATCCTCACGATACTCCTACGAGCAGTACTTC
CDR3: CASSLSSRYSYEQYF
D: .
V: TRBV27
size: .
J: TRBJ2-7

DNA: TGTGCCAGCAGCTTAGATCGCGGGGGCTCAGATACGCAGTATTTT
CDR3: CASSLDRGGSDTQYF
D: .
V: TRBV11-2
size: many
J: TRBJ2-3

DNA: TGTGCCAGCAGGACTAGCGAGGCCTACAATGAGCAGTTCTTC
CDR3: CASRTSEAYNEQFF
D: TRBD2
V: TRBV12-3/TRBV12-4
size: .
J: TRBJ2-1

DNA: TGTGCCATCAGTGGAAGACAGGGCCGGGCGGGCACTGAAGCTTTCTTT
CDR3: CAISGRQGRAGTEAFF
D: TRBD1
V: TRBV10-3
size: few
J: TRBJ1-1

DNA: TGTGCCAGCAGTCCCCGAGCGGGACTAGTATTCGAGACCCAGTACTTC
CDR3: CASSPRAGLVFETQYF
D: TRBD2
V: TRBV28
size: many
J: TRBJ2-5

DNA: TGTGCCTGGAGAGCGCCCACTGAAGCTTTCTTT
CDR3: CAWRAPTEAFF
D: .
V: TRBV30
size: few
J: TRBJ1-1

DNA: TGTGCCAGCAGTTTAGCGCCACTAGCGGTACACAATGAGCAGTTCTTC
CDR3: CASSLAPLAVHNEQFF
D: TRBD2
V: TRBV12-3/TRBV12-4
size: .
J: TRBJ2-1

DNA: TGTGCCAGCAGTTTAGCGACAGGGGTCACCTACGAGCAGTACTTC
CDR3: CASSLATGVTYEQYF
D: TRBD1
V: TRBV28
size: .
J: TRBJ2-7

DNA: TGTGCCAGCAGTCTAGGAGACAGTCCGGATACGCAGTATTTT
CDR3: CASSLGDSPDTQYF
D: .
V: TRBV28
size: .
J: TRBJ2-3

DNA: TGTGCCAGCAGCCTATACGGGACCCATATCTACGAGCAGTACTTC
CDR3: CASSLYGTHIYEQYF
D: .
V: TRBV7-9
size: .
J: TRBJ2-7

DNA: TGTGCCAGCAGCGTCGGGGGAATGGATACGCAGTATTTT
CDR3: CASSVGGMDTQYF
D: .
V: TRBV9
size: .
J: TRBJ2-3

DNA: TGTGCCAGCAGCGGGGGTTTTAGCAATCAGCCCCAGCATTTT
CDR3: CASSGGFSNQPQHF
D: .
V: TRBV27
size: .
J: TRBJ1-5

DNA: TGTGCCAGCAGCCCAATAGGCGGACCGGCGAACACTGAAGCTTTCTTT
CDR3: CASSPIGGPANTEAFF
D: .
V: TRBV7-9
size: .
J: TRBJ1-1

DNA: TGCGCCAGCACCCCCTGGGGGACAGACATGAACACTGAAGCTTTCTTT
CDR3: CASTPWGTDMNTEAFF
D: TRBD1
V: TRBV5-1
size: many
J: TRBJ1-1

DNA: TGCGCCAGCAGCTTGGACGGACTAACGGTGGTAGAGACCCAGTACTTC
CDR3: CASSLDGLTVVETQYF
D: .
V: TRBV5-1
size: .
J: TRBJ2-5

DNA: TGTGCCAGCAGTTTCCAACAGGGTTCAGATACGCAGTATTTT
CDR3: CASSFQQGSDTQYF
D: .
V: TRBV28
size: many
J: TRBJ2-3

DNA: TGTGCCAGCAGCCCATCCCCGACGACAGAGACCCAGTACTTC
CDR3: CASSPSPTTETQYF
D: .
V: TRBV7-9
size: many
J: TRBJ2-5

DNA: TGCGCCAGCAGCTTGGCCGGACGGAGAAACACCGGGGAGCTGTTTTTT
CDR3: CASSLAGRRNTGELFF
D: .
V: TRBV5-1
size: many
J: TRBJ2-2

DNA: TGTGCCAGCAGTCCGTTGGATACCTACGAGCAGTACTTC
CDR3: CASSPLDTYEQYF
D: .
V: TRBV27
size: .
J: TRBJ2-7

DNA: TGTGCCAGCTCACCGATGTCGCAACTAGCGGGAACAGATACGCAGTATTTT
CDR3: CASSPMSQLAGTDTQYF
D: TRBD2
V: TRBV18
size: .
J: TRBJ2-3

DNA: TGCGCCAGCAGCCGGGGACAGGGGGGAACTTCCACAGATACGCAGTATTTT
CDR3: CASSRGQGGTSTDTQYF
D: TRBD1
V: TRBV5-1
size: once
J: TRBJ2-3

DNA: TGCAGCGGGGTCCCCCTGGGAGAGACCCAGTACTTC
CDR3: CSGVPLGETQYF
D: .
V: TRBV29-1
size: .
J: TRBJ2-5

DNA: TGTGCCATCAAAAACACAGGGCCAAGCACAGATACGCAGTATTTT
CDR3: CAIKNTGPSTDTQYF
D: .
V: TRBV10-3
size: once
J: TRBJ2-3

DNA: TGTGCCAGCAGAACCGGGACAGGGGGCGGTCAGCCCCAGCATTTT
CDR3: CASRTGTGGGQPQHF
D: TRBD1
V: TRBV12-3/TRBV12-4
size: few
J: TRBJ1-5

DNA: TGTGCCTGGAGTGTTCGAGGACTAGCGGGAGAAAGGTTGTTGACCCAGTACTTC
CDR3: CAWSVRGLAGERLLTQYF
D: TRBD2
V: TRBV30
size: .
J: TRBJ2-5

DNA: TGTGCCATCAGTGGAGGGGTAGCGGGAGGGTATGCAGATACGCAGTATTTT
CDR3: CAISGGVAGGYADTQYF
D: TRBD2
V: TRBV10-3
size: few
J: TRBJ2-3

DNA: TGTGCCAGCTCACCCACAGGGGGCGGCTCCTACAATGAGCAGTTCTTC
CDR3: CASSPTGGGSYNEQFF
D: TRBD1
V: TRBV18
size: .
J: TRBJ2-1